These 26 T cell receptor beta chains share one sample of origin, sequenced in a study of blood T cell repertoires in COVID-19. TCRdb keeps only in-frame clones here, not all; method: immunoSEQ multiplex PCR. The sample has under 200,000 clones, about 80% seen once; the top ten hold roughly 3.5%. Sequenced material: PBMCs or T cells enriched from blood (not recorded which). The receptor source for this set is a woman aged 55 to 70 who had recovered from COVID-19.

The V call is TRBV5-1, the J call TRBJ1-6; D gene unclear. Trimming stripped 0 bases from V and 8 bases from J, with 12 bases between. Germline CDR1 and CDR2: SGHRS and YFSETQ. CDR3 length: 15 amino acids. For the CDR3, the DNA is TGCGCCAGCAGCTTGGGGACTCTCGCCGATTCACCCCTCCACTTT. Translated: CASSLGTLADSPLHF. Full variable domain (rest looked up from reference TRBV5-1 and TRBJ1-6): KAGVTQTPRYLIKTRGQQVTLSCSPISGHRSVSWYQQTPGQGLQFLFEYFSETQRNKGNFPGRFSGRQFSNSRSEMNVSTLELGDSALYLCASSLGTLADSPLHFGNGTRLTVT.

This CDR3 reads CASSRPPTGGAHYGYTF. CDR3 coding DNA: TGTGCCAGCAGTCGCCCTCCGACAGGGGGCGCCCACTATGGCTACACCTTC. The chain recombines TRBV6-6 with TRBJ1-2; 10 nucleotides align to TRBD1. CDR1 and CDR2 (germline): MNHNY, SVGAGI (reference sequence). The CDR3 has 17 amino acids. V shed 5 bases and J 3 bases; nucleotides not matched to a gene: 12.

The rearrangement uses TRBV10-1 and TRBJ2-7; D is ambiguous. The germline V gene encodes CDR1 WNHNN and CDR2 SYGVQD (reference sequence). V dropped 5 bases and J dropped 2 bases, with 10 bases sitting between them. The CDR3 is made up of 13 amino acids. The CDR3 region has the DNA TGCGCCAGCAGTCTGGCGGCAGCCTACGAGCAGTACTTC. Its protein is CASSLAAAYEQYF.

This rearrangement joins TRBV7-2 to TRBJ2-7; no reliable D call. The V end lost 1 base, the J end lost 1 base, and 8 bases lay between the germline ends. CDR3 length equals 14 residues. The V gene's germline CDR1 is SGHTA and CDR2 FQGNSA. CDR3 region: CASSLVAGSYEQYF. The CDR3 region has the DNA TGTGCCAGCAGCTTAGTGGCAGGATCCTACGAGCAGTACTTC. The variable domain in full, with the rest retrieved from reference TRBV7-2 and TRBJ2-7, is GAGVSQSPSNKVTEKGKDVELRCDPISGHTALYWYRQSLGQGLEFLIYFQGNSAPDKSGLPSDRFSAERTGGSVSTLTIQRTQQEDSAVYLCASSLVAGSYEQYFGPGTRLTVT.

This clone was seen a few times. The CDR3 coding sequence is TGTGCCAGCAGTTCCGGGACACCTGAAGCTTTCTTT. Protein: CASSSGTPEAFF. V is TRBV2 and J is TRBJ1-1; D may be TRBD1 (6 bases). Per germline, CDR1 SNHLY and CDR2 FYNNEI. This CDR3 is 12 amino acids long. Trimming cost V 5 bases and J 6 bases, with 10 bases left between them.

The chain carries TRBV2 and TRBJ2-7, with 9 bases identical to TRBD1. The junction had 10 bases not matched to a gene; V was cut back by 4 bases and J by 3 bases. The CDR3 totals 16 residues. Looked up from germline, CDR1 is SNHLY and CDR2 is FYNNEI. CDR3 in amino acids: CASSGSDRGGDYEQYF. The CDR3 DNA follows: TGTGCCAGCAGTGGCTCTGACAGGGGGGGGGACTACGAGCAGTACTTC.

The CDR3 protein is CASTQEGTGAYEQYF. CDR3 nucleotide sequence: TGTGCCAGCACCCAAGAGGGGACAGGGGCCTACGAGCAGTACTTC. V and J are TRBV18 and TRBJ2-7; 10 bases are shared with TRBD1. In germline, CDR1 is KGHSH, CDR2 LQKENI. Losses at the gene ends were 8 bases for V and 2 bases for J; bases not matched to a gene: 9. This CDR3 comprises 15 residues. The variable domain in full, completed from reference TRBV18 and TRBJ2-7, reads NAGVMQNPRHLVRRRGQEARLRCSPMKGHSHVYWYRQLPEEGLKFMVYLQKENIIDESGMPKERFSAEFPKEGPSILRIQQVVRGDSAAYFCASTQEGTGAYEQYFGPGTRLTVT.

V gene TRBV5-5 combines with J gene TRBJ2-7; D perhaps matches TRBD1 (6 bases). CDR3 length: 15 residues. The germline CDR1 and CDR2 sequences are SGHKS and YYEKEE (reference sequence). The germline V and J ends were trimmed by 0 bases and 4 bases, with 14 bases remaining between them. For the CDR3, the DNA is TGTGCCAGCAGCTTGGGTCCAGGGGCTCAATACGAGCAGTACTTC. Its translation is CASSLGPGAQYEQYF.

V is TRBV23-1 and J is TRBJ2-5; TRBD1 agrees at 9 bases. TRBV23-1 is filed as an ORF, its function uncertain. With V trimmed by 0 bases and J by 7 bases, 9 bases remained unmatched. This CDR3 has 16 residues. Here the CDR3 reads CASSQSGTGSGVTQYF. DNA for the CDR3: TGCGCCAGCAGTCAATCAGGGACAGGGAGTGGGGTGACCCAGTACTTC.

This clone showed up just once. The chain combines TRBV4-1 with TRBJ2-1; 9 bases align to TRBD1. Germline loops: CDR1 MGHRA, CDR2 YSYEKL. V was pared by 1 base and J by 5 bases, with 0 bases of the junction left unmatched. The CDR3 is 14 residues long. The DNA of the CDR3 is TGCGCCAGCAGCCAAGGGACAGGGGACAATGAGCAGTTCTTC. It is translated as CASSQGTGDNEQFF.

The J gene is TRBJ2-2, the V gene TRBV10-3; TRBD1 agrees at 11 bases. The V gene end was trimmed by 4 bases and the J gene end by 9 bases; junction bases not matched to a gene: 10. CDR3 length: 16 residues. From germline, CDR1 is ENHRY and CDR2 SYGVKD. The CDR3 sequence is CAISGKGQGASRELFF. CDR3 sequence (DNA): TGTGCCATCAGTGGTAAAGGACAGGGGGCCTCAAGGGAGCTGTTTTTT.

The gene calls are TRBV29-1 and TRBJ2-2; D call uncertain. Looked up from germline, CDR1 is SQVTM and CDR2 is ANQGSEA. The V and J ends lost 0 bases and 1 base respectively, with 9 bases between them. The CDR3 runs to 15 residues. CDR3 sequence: CSVEEVTENTGELFF. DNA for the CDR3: TGCAGCGTTGAAGAGGTAACAGAGAACACCGGGGAGCTGTTTTTT.

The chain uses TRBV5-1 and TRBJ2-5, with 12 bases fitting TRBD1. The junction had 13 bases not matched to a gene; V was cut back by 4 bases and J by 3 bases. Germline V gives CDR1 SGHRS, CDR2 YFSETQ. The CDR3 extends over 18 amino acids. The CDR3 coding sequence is TGCGCCAGCAGCGCCTTCGGGACAGGGGGCCTATCAAAAGAGACCCAGTACTTC. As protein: CASSAFGTGGLSKETQYF.

The CDR3 loop reads CSGSRVGTEAFF. As DNA, the CDR3 is TGCAGCGGCTCCAGGGTTGGCACTGAAGCTTTCTTT. The V and J genes are TRBV29-1 and TRBJ1-1, with D maybe TRBD1 (5 bases). The germline V gene encodes CDR1 SQVTM and CDR2 ANQGSEA. This CDR3 is built from 12 residues. V gave up 7 bases and J gave up 4 bases, with 13 bases separating them.

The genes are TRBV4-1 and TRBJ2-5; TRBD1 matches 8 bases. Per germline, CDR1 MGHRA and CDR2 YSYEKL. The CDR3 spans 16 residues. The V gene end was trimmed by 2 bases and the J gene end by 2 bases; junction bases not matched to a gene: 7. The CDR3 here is CASSQLDRGMQETQYF. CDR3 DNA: TGCGCCAGCAGCCAACTTGACAGGGGTATGCAAGAGACCCAGTACTTC.

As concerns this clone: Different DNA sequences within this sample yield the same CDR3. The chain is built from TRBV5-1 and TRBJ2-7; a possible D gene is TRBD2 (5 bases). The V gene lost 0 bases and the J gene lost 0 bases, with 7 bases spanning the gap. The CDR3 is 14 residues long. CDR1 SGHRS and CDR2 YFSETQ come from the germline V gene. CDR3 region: CASSLAGGSYEQYF. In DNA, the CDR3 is TGCGCCAGCAGCTTGGCCGGAGGCTCCTACGAGCAGTACTTC.

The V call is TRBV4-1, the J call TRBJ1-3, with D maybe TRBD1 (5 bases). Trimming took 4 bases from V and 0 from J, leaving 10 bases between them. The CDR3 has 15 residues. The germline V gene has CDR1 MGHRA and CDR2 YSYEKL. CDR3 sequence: CASSPDMSSGNTIYF. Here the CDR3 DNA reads TGCGCCAGCAGCCCGGACATGAGCTCTGGAAACACCATATATTTT.

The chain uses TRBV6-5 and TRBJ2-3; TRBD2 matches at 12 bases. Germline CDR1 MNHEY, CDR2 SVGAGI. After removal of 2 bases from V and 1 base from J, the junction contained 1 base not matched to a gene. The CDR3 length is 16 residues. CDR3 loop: CASSYLAGGGTDTQYF. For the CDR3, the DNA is TGTGCCAGCAGTTACCTAGCGGGGGGGGGCACAGATACGCAGTATTTT.

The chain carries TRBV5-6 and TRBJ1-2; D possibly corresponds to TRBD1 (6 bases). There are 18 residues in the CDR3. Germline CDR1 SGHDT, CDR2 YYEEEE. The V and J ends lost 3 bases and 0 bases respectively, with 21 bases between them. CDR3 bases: TGTGCCAGCAGCTCCGGACAGTCGAACCCCTTTACTAACTATGGCTACACCTTC. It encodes CASSSGQSNPFTNYGYTF.

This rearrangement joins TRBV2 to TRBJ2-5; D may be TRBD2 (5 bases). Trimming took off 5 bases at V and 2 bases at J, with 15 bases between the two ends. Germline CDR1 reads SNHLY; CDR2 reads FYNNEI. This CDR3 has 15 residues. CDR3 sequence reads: CASSPVGSFQETQYF. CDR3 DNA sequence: TGTGCCAGCAGTCCAGTGGGGAGTTTTCAAGAGACCCAGTACTTC.

The CDR3 sequence is CASSQDLGQSQGSSGANVLTF. The CDR3 bases are TGTGCCAGCAGCCAAGATCTTGGACAGTCCCAGGGAAGCTCTGGGGCCAACGTCCTGACTTTC. The rearrangement joins TRBV3-1 (or the pseudogene TRBV3-2) to TRBJ2-6, with D possibly TRBD1 on 6 matching bases. The CDR3 has 21 residues. The germline V gene has CDR1 LGHDT and CDR2 YNNKEL (reference sequence). Trimming stripped 0 bases from V and 0 bases from J, with 21 bases between.

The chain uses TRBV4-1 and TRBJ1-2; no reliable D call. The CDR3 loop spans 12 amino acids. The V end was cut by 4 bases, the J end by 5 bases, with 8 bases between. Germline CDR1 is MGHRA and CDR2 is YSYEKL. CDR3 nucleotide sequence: TGCGCCAGCAGCCTACCCGGTTATGGCTACACCTTC. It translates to CASSLPGYGYTF.

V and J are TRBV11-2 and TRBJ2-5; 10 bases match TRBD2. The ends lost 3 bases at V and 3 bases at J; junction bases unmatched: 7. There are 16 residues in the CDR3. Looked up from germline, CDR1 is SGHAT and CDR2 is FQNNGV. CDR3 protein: CASSFLGLADEETQYF. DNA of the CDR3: TGTGCCAGCAGCTTTCTTGGACTAGCGGACGAAGAGACCCAGTACTTC.

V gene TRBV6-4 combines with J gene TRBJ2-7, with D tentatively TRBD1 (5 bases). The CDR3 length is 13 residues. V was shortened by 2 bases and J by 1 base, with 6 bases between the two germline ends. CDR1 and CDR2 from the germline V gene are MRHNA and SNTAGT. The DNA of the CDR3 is TGTGCCAGCAGTGACGCAGGGTCCTACGAGCAGTACTTC. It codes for CASSDAGSYEQYF.

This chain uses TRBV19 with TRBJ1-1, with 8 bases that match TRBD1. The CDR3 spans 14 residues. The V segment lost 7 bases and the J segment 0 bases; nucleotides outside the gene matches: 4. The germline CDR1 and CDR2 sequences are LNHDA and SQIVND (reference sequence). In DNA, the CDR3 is TGTGCCAGTATCCGACAGGGGATGAACACTGAAGCTTTCTTT. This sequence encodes CASIRQGMNTEAFF.

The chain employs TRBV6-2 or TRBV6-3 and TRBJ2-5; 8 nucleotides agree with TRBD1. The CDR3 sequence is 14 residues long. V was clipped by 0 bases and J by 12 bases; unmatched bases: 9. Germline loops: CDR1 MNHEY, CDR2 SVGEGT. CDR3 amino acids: CASSYSIGTGPEYF. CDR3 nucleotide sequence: TGTGCCAGCAGTTACTCGATCGGGACAGGTCCGGAGTACTTC.